The 14 T cell receptor beta chains below all came from one sample that was sequenced in a study of healthy donors' naive CD4 and CD8 T cells. Starting from 500 ng of total RNA, TCR libraries were made with linear amplification. A single record per CDR3 protein comes from TCRdb applying MiXCR to the reads. The sample holds around 180,000 distinct CDR3 sequences, around 70% seen once. Sequencing was performed on naive CD4+ and CD8+ T cells sorted from blood, pooled from several donors. The receptor source for this set is a pool of human donors in good health; the sample pools cells from several healthy donors.

This clonotype was counted only a few times. The chain joins TRBV29-1 to TRBJ2-1; 7 nucleotides agree with TRBD1. The germline CDR1 and CDR2 sequences are SQVTM and ANQGSEA. The CDR3 contains 13 residues. V dropped 5 bases and J dropped 8; count of bases not matched to a gene: 9. CDR3 amino acids: CSVTGAGNDEQFF. As DNA, the CDR3 is TGCAGCGTTACAGGGGCTGGGAACGATGAGCAGTTCTTC.

This clonotype was seen a handful of times. V and J are TRBV29-1 and TRBJ1-1; no clear D gene. The CDR3 consists of 13 residues. Germline V gene lookup returns CDR1 SQVTM and CDR2 ANQGSEA. V lost 6 bases to trimming and J lost 3 bases, with 14 bases between them. The CDR3 DNA reads as TGCAGCGTCTCCGGGAGGGTACACACTGAAGCTTTCTTT. The encoded protein is CSVSGRVHTEAFF. Using reference TRBV29-1 and TRBJ1-1 for the parts outside the CDR3, the full variable domain is SAVISQKPSRDICQRGTSLTIQCQVDSQVTMMFWYRQQPGQSLTLIATANQGSEATYESGFVIDKFPISRPNLTFSTLTVSNMSPEDSSIYLCSVSGRVHTEAFFGQGTRLTVV.

The chain employs TRBV29-1 and TRBJ2-1; unclear D gene. Germline CDR1 reads SQVTM; CDR2 reads ANQGSEA. This CDR3 contains 16 residues. V was clipped by 2 bases and J by 0 bases, with 14 bases between them. The CDR3 DNA is TGCAGCGTTGAATTTACTCGGGCTAGCTCCTACAATGAGCAGTTCTTC. It codes for CSVEFTRASSYNEQFF.

The J gene is TRBJ2-1, the V gene TRBV6-5, with 9 bases matching TRBD2. Germline V lookup: CDR1 MNHEY, CDR2 SVGAGI. Unmatched junction bases numbered 10, after V lost 6 bases and J lost 7 bases. The CDR3 loop spans 15 amino acids. DNA of the CDR3: TGTGCCAGCAGCCTCCTAGCGGGACCGGGGAATGAGCAGTTCTTC. It codes for CASSLLAGPGNEQFF.

This chain connects TRBV6-6 to TRBJ2-5, with 9 nucleotides matching TRBD1. Germline CDR1 and CDR2: MNHNY and SVGAGI (reference sequence). This CDR3 spans 14 amino acids. With 7 bases clipped from V and 5 bases from J, the junction kept 8 bases outside the gene matches. CDR3 nucleotides: TGTGCCAGCAACCTACAGGGGGCCGGGGAGACCCAGTACTTC. The encoded protein is CASNLQGAGETQYF.

This chain connects TRBV29-1 to TRBJ2-5; unclear D gene. V lost 7 bases, J lost 7 bases, and 16 bases lay in between. CDR3 length: 12 residues. Germline CDR1 reads SQVTM; CDR2 reads ANQGSEA. The CDR3 spells CSAEGLDGTQYF. The DNA of the CDR3 is TGCAGCGCCGAAGGGCTCGATGGGACCCAGTACTTC. The full variable domain, rest sourced from reference TRBV29-1 and TRBJ2-5, is SAVISQKPSRDICQRGTSLTIQCQVDSQVTMMFWYRQQPGQSLTLIATANQGSEATYESGFVIDKFPISRPNLTFSTLTVSNMSPEDSSIYLCSAEGLDGTQYFGPGTRLLVL.

This clonotype was seen only once. The V and J genes are TRBV29-1 and TRBJ1-3; D gene uncertain. Germline CDR1 and CDR2: SQVTM and ANQGSEA. The CDR3 extends over 14 amino acids. The V gene lost 5 bases and the J gene lost 3 bases, with 14 bases spanning the gap. CDR3 DNA sequence: TGCAGCGTTTTCGGCTCACCAGGTGGAAACACCATATATTTT. The encoded protein is CSVFGSPGGNTIYF. Drawing the rest from reference TRBV29-1 and TRBJ1-3, the complete variable domain is SAVISQKPSRDICQRGTSLTIQCQVDSQVTMMFWYRQQPGQSLTLIATANQGSEATYESGFVIDKFPISRPNLTFSTLTVSNMSPEDSSIYLCSVFGSPGGNTIYFGEGSWLTVV.

This clonotype occurred a few times. The V gene is TRBV19, the J gene TRBJ2-3, with TRBD2 as a possible D gene (6 bases). Germline V lookup: CDR1 LNHDA, CDR2 SQIVND (reference sequence). Between the trimmed V and J ends, which lost 1 base and 4 bases, there was a span of 12 bases. This CDR3 spans 15 amino acids. CDR3 bases: TGTGCCAGTAGTATAGGTACGGGAGTGGCAGATACGCAGTATTTT. Its translation: CASSIGTGVADTQYF.

The DNA for the CDR3 is TGCAGCGTTGTTCGGGGCTACGAGCAGTACGTC. Amino acid sequence: CSVVRGYEQYV. V is TRBV29-1 and J is TRBJ2-7; TRBD2 might be the D (5 bases). The V end lost 4 bases, the J end lost 3 bases, and 7 bases lay between the germline ends. CDR1 and CDR2 from the germline V gene are SQVTM and ANQGSEA. The CDR3 is 11 residues long.

This clonotype was seen only a few times. The chain couples TRBV19 to TRBJ1-2; 8 positions agree with TRBD1. There are 16 residues in the CDR3. Germline V gene lookup returns CDR1 LNHDA and CDR2 SQIVND (reference sequence). Trimming cost V 7 bases and J 8 bases; bases outside gene matches: 18. CDR3 amino acids: CASIADRGGRGRGYTF. The DNA of the CDR3 is TGTGCCAGTATCGCCGACAGGGGAGGTAGAGGTCGGGGCTACACCTTC.

This clonotype occurred a few times. The genes are TRBV29-1 and TRBJ1-1; 8 nucleotides line up with TRBD1. This CDR3 has 12 residues. Per germline, CDR1 SQVTM and CDR2 ANQGSEA. V shed 4 bases, J shed 7 bases, and the junction held 5 bases outside the gene matches. CDR3 amino acids: CSVGGQVGEAFF. CDR3 coding DNA: TGCAGCGTTGGGGGACAGGTTGGTGAAGCTTTCTTT.

This chain joins TRBV20-1 and TRBJ2-1; D might be TRBD1 (6 bases). Per the germline V gene, CDR1 is DFQATT and CDR2 is SNEGSKA (reference sequence). This CDR3 has 12 residues. CDR3 coding DNA: TGCAGCAACGATACAGGGAAATGTGAGCAGTTCTTC. It encodes CSNDTGKCEQFF.

This clonotype was recorded only once. The chain has TRBV6-5 and TRBJ1-2; weak D call: TRBD1 (6 bases). Per the germline V gene, CDR1 is MNHEY and CDR2 is SVGAGI. Trimming cost V 9 bases and J 2 bases, with 13 bases left between them. This CDR3 has 13 amino acids. The CDR3 region is CASLRGQNYGYTF. In DNA form, the CDR3 reads TGTGCCAGTTTGAGGGGACAAAACTATGGCTACACCTTC.

V usage is TRBV29-1 and J usage is TRBJ1-5, with a possible D match to TRBD1 (5 bases). V dropped 6 bases and J dropped 3 bases, with 12 bases sitting between them. Germline-derived CDR1 and CDR2 are SQVTM and ANQGSEA. The CDR3 length is 13 residues. The CDR3 DNA sequence: TGCAGCGTCCGAGGAGGGGACAATCAGCCCCAGCATTTT. It codes for CSVRGGDNQPQHF.